The 22 T cell receptor beta chains listed next were all sequenced from one sample in a study of T-cell memory formation after mild COVID-19. MiXCR, applied by TCRdb to the 5' RACE reads, yields one record per CDR3 protein. The sample comprises tens of thousands of distinct CDR3 sequences, 13% of which are singletons, and 41% rests with the top ten. The sequencing sample was made of PBMCs or a T cell subset sorted from them (not recorded which). These receptors came from a man between 18 and 29 years old who had mild COVID-19 (a few samples of this study predate the infection). Cell type and time point are not known.

This clonotype was observed at least ten times. The CDR3 sequence is CASSLGNQPQHF. CDR3 coding DNA: TGTGCCAGCAGCTTAGGCAATCAGCCCCAGCATTTT. J is TRBJ1-5 and V is TRBV7-9; no firm D call. The germline V and J ends were trimmed by 1 base and 2 bases, with 0 bases remaining between them. Germline assignment: CDR1 SEHNR and CDR2 FQNEAQ (reference sequence). CDR3 size: 12 residues.

There are many counts of this clonotype. This chain uses TRBV7-9 with TRBJ1-5; D remains unclear. The CDR3 loop spans 13 amino acids. V was trimmed by 3 bases and J by 0 bases, leaving 3 bases between them. Germline V gene lookup returns CDR1 SEHNR and CDR2 FQNEAQ (reference sequence). CDR3 protein: CASSFGSNQPQHF. DNA of the CDR3: TGTGCCAGCAGCTTTGGTAGCAATCAGCCCCAGCATTTT.

The chain joins TRBV6-2 or TRBV6-3 to TRBJ2-3; 10 bases are a match to TRBD1. With V trimmed by 7 bases and J by 4 bases, 20 bases remained unmatched. The CDR3 is 19 amino acids. In germline, CDR1 is MNHEY, CDR2 SVGEGT. CDR3 bases: TGTGCCAGCAAACCCCGGGACAGGGGTACGAGGGGAGGGTCAGATACGCAGTATTTT. It specifies CASKPRDRGTRGGSDTQYF.

This clonotype was seen only a few times. V usage is TRBV29-1 and J usage is TRBJ2-7; no firm D call. Germline V gene data show CDR1 as SQVTM and CDR2 as ANQGSEA. The CDR3 totals 15 residues. V was clipped by 2 bases and J by 9 bases, with 23 bases between them. CDR3 DNA sequence: TGCAGCGTTGAAACTTTTAACGGCATCCCACCGGGGCAGTACTTC. Amino acid sequence: CSVETFNGIPPGQYF.

This clonotype has more than one count but fewer than ten. The chain couples TRBV5-5 to TRBJ1-5; TRBD1 matches at 9 bases. The CDR3 loop spans 17 amino acids. The V gene's germline CDR1 is SGHKS and CDR2 YYEKEE (reference sequence). The V and J ends lost 2 bases and 1 base, in that order; junction bases with no gene match: 7. The CDR3 sequence is CASSFRDREESNQPQHF. The CDR3 DNA is TGTGCCAGCAGCTTCCGGGACAGGGAAGAAAGCAATCAGCCCCAGCATTTT.

The chain couples TRBV28 to TRBJ2-7; D gene unclear. Germline lookup yields CDR1 MDHEN and CDR2 SYDVKM. V was pared by 6 bases and J by 2 bases, with 11 bases between. The CDR3 is 13 residues long. The CDR3 reads CASSPHTTYEQYV. The CDR3, as DNA: TGTGCCAGCAGCCCTCACACAACCTACGAGCAGTACGTC.

This clonotype has only a few counts. This chain joins TRBV28 and TRBJ2-5, with 9 bases identical to TRBD2. V lost 5 bases and J lost 5; bases outside the gene matches: 6. The CDR3 runs 14 residues. Germline V gives CDR1 MDHEN, CDR2 SYDVKM. CDR3 in DNA: TGTGCCAGCAGTGACGCGGGAGGGTGGGAGACCCAGTACTTC. It yields the protein CASSDAGGWETQYF.

CDR3 amino acids: CASNIYSGGGTDTQYF. DNA of the CDR3: TGTGCCAGCAACATCTACAGCGGGGGGGGCACAGATACGCAGTATTTT. V usage is TRBV27 and J usage is TRBJ2-3; 10 nucleotides align to TRBD2. In germline, CDR1 is MNHEY, CDR2 SMNVEV (reference sequence). V dropped 7 bases and J dropped 1; count of bases not matched to a gene: 8. There are 16 residues in the CDR3.

This CDR3 is CASSPPGAGGPGNEQFF. In nucleotides, the CDR3 is TGCGCCAGCAGCCCCCCGGGGGCGGGGGGGCCCGGGAATGAGCAGTTCTTC. The chain uses TRBV5-1 and TRBJ2-1, with 9 bases matching TRBD2. J was trimmed by 7 bases and V by 4 bases; bases with no gene match: 15. This CDR3 region has 17 residues. Germline assignment: CDR1 SGHRS and CDR2 YFSETQ.

The rearrangement uses TRBV6-6 and TRBJ1-6; D possibly corresponds to TRBD1 (5 bases). V was shortened by 0 bases and J by 7 bases, with 10 bases between the two germline ends. CDR1 is MNHNY, CDR2 SVGAGI, per germline (reference sequence). The CDR3 extends over 15 amino acids. The CDR3 DNA is TGTGCCAGCAGTTACTCCTTGGACACAAATTCACCCCTCCACTTT. It codes for CASSYSLDTNSPLHF.

The chain couples TRBV7-9 to TRBJ1-2; maybe TRBD1 (5 bases). CDR3 length: 15 residues. Trimming left V 5 bases short and J 4 bases short, with 17 bases between. Germline V gene lookup returns CDR1 SEHNR and CDR2 FQNEAQ (reference sequence). The CDR3 here is CASSHGTDSPYGYTF. The CDR3 region has the DNA TGTGCCAGCAGCCATGGGACGGATTCCCCCTATGGCTACACCTTC.

This chain links TRBV24-1 with TRBJ2-1, with a possible D match to TRBD2 (6 bases). The CDR3 runs 14 residues. Germline V CDR1 and CDR2: KGHDR, SFDVKD. The V gene lost 7 bases and the J gene lost 3 bases, with 12 bases spanning the gap. The CDR3 region has the DNA TGTGCCACCAGCCTTGGCGGGGACTACAATGAGCAGTTCTTC. Translating gives CATSLGGDYNEQFF.

In its sample, this clonotype was seen a few times. The V gene is TRBV2, the J gene TRBJ2-3, with unresolved D. The CDR3 spans 15 residues. From germline, CDR1 is SNHLY and CDR2 FYNNEI. V was trimmed by 4 bases and J by 0 bases, leaving 11 bases between them. CDR3 in DNA: TGTGCCAGCAGTGCCGGGTACACTAGCACAGATACGCAGTATTTT. Protein product: CASSAGYTSTDTQYF.

This clonotype was observed a few times. The gene calls are TRBV4-1 and TRBJ2-7; 9 nucleotides align to TRBD1. V lost 3 bases, J lost 2 bases, and 5 bases stayed unmatched. Germline lookup yields CDR1 MGHRA and CDR2 YSYEKL. The CDR3 is 15 amino acids. The CDR3 region has the DNA TGCGCCAGCAGCCACCGAACAGGGGGCGCCTACGAGCAGTACTTC. Translated, it gives CASSHRTGGAYEQYF.

This rearrangement joins TRBV28 to TRBJ1-1; 7 positions agree with TRBD1. V lost 6 bases to trimming and J lost 4 bases; unmatched junction nucleotides: 11. The length of the CDR3 is 15 residues. The V gene's germline CDR1 is MDHEN and CDR2 SYDVKM. The CDR3: CASSRAGQKTTEAFF. The CDR3 nucleotides read TGTGCCAGCAGCCGAGCGGGACAGAAGACCACTGAAGCTTTCTTT.

This chain uses TRBV4-1 with TRBJ2-7; D unresolved. Trimming took off 6 bases at V and 5 bases at J, with 14 bases between the two ends. Looked up from germline, CDR1 is MGHRA and CDR2 is YSYEKL. CDR3 length equals 13 residues. The CDR3 coding sequence is TGCGCCAGCAGGTCTCAAACTTGGGACGAGCAGTACTTC. This encodes CASRSQTWDEQYF.

This clonotype has just a few counts. V is TRBV4-3 and J is TRBJ2-6, with D perhaps assigned TRBD1 or TRBD2 (5 bases each). Germline V gene lookup returns CDR1 LGHNA and CDR2 YSLEER. The V end lost 4 bases, the J end lost 4 bases, and 14 bases lay between the germline ends. The CDR3 covers 16 residues. The CDR3 loop reads CASSPGWGNGANVLTF. The CDR3 DNA reads TGCGCCAGCAGCCCGGGATGGGGCAACGGGGCCAACGTCCTGACTTTC.

This clonotype was counted between two and nine times. The chain combines TRBV28 with TRBJ2-5; the D is unclear. CDR1 and CDR2 (germline): MDHEN, SYDVKM. There are 11 residues in the CDR3. Trimming pared 3 bases from V and 7 bases from J, leaving 6 bases between. The CDR3 coding sequence is TGTGCCAGCAGTTTCGCGATGACCCAGTACTTC. This translates into CASSFAMTQYF.

This clonotype was picked up a small number of times. The chain employs TRBV28 and TRBJ2-5, with D perhaps given as TRBD1 or TRBD2 (5 bases each). Germline assignment: CDR1 MDHEN and CDR2 SYDVKM. This CDR3 is 14 amino acids long. V lost 10 bases and J 5 bases, leaving 20 bases between the germline ends. The CDR3 protein is CATRYRGGTETQYF. CDR3 bases: TGTGCCACCCGTTACCGTGGGGGTACCGAGACCCAGTACTTC.

This clonotype counts as large. The chain is built from TRBV6-4 and TRBJ2-6; 8 bases are shared with TRBD1. Germline V gene sequence: CDR1 MRHNA, CDR2 SNTAGT. The V segment lost 0 bases and the J segment 2 bases; nucleotides outside the gene matches: 0. The CDR3 contains 16 residues. The CDR3 region is CASSDSTGAGANVLTF. The CDR3 DNA sequence: TGTGCCAGCAGTGACTCGACAGGGGCTGGGGCCAACGTCCTGACTTTC.

The table lists this clonotype with a few counts. The chain joins TRBV7-3 to TRBJ2-5; 8 bases match TRBD2. The V segment lost 3 bases and the J segment 2 bases; nucleotides outside the gene matches: 5. The length of the CDR3 is 15 residues. CDR1 SGHTA and CDR2 FQGTGA come from the germline V gene. The CDR3 coding sequence is TGTGCCAGCAGCTTTTCGGGGGGGCTTCAAGAGACCCAGTACTTC. This gives the protein CASSFSGGLQETQYF.

This clonotype was seen more than once but under ten times. The J gene is TRBJ2-4, the V gene TRBV20-1; D possibly corresponds to TRBD2 (6 bases). Germline lookup yields CDR1 DFQATT and CDR2 SNEGSKA (reference sequence). V shed 0 bases and J shed 4 bases, with 13 bases lying between them. The CDR3 consists of 15 residues. This CDR3 is CSARERGTTKNIQYF. Written as DNA, the CDR3 is TGCAGTGCTAGAGAGCGGGGAACGACTAAAAACATTCAGTACTTC.